This passage covers 32 T cell receptor beta chains from one sample sequenced in a study of early T cells in non-severe SARS-CoV-2 infection. Using its own MiXCR run on the 5' RACE reads, TCRdb lists one record per CDR3 protein. Of tens of thousands of distinct CDR3 sequences detected, less than 15% appear once; the ten largest clones hold 5% to 5.5%. The sample consisted of whole blood. The source of these receptors is an adult who was a healthcare worker with PCR-confirmed SARS-CoV-2 infection or an uninfected control (not recorded which).

A few counts support this clonotype. The V and J genes are TRBV19 and TRBJ1-2; TRBD1 is a possible D gene (5 bases). V gave up 7 bases and J gave up 4 bases, with 19 bases separating them. This CDR3 has 15 residues. CDR1 is LNHDA, CDR2 SQIVND, per germline (reference sequence). The CDR3 DNA reads as TGTGCCAGTACCCACCCGGGTTCTAGGGGCTATGGCTACACCTTC. It is translated as CASTHPGSRGYGYTF.

The V call is TRBV19, the J call TRBJ1-5; D remains unclear. Trimming cost V 0 bases and J 0 bases, with 6 bases left between them. The V gene's germline CDR1 is LNHDA and CDR2 SQIVND (reference sequence). The CDR3 spans 15 residues. As DNA, the CDR3 is TGTGCCAGTAGTATAGATTCAGGTAGCAATCAGCCCCAGCATTTT. Translating it yields CASSIDSGSNQPQHF.

The chain has TRBV21-1 and TRBJ2-7; the table's D call of TRBD2 was not tested on the DNA. TRBV21-1 represents a pseudogene. The CDR3 covers 16 residues. CDR3 nucleotides: TGTGCCAGCAGCGGCCTTCGGGAGCGCAAAACCGAGCGGCAGTACTTC. Translated: CASSGLRERKTERQYF.

The chain recombines TRBV9 with TRBJ2-5, with D possibly TRBD2 on 6 matching bases. Germline-derived CDR1 and CDR2 are SGDLS and YYNGEE. The CDR3 is 16 residues long. Trimming pared 0 bases from V and 3 bases from J, leaving 15 bases between. The CDR3 here is CASSVAQSGEKETQYF. CDR3 nucleotides: TGTGCCAGCAGCGTAGCTCAGTCGGGGGAAAAAGAGACCCAGTACTTC.

This clonotype was seen many times. The rearrangement links TRBV6-6 to TRBJ1-1, with TRBD1 as a possible D gene (6 bases). With 2 bases removed from V and 5 bases from J, the gap between germline ends came to 18 bases. Germline V CDR1 and CDR2: MNHNY, SVGAGI (reference sequence). The CDR3 length is 16 residues. CDR3 nucleotide sequence: TGTGCCAGCAGTTACAACACCGAAACAGGGTTTACTGAAGCTTTCTTT. Encoded protein: CASSYNTETGFTEAFF.

This clonotype was counted many times. This chain links TRBV21-1 with TRBJ2-3; no check of the table's D call, TRBD1, against the DNA was made. TRBV21-1 is assigned pseudogene status. This CDR3 contains 13 residues. Here the CDR3 reads CAGREAPTDTQYF. The CDR3 DNA reads as TGTGCCGGCCGGGAAGCCCCGACAGATACGCAGTATTTT.

A word on this clonotype: With a much larger clone just one base away, this may be a read error. The CDR3: CSASDPTVHSENTIYF. The CDR3 nucleotides read TGCAGTGCTAGTGATCCGACAGTTCACTCTGAAAACACCATATATTTT. The chain uses TRBV20-1 and TRBJ1-3; D perhaps matches TRBD1 (5 bases). The CDR3 sequence is 16 residues long. From germline, CDR1 is DFQATT and CDR2 SNEGSKA (reference sequence).

The J gene is TRBJ2-3, the V gene TRBV10-1, with D possibly matching TRBD1 (5 bases). Germline assignment: CDR1 WNHNN and CDR2 SYGVQD (reference sequence). The V end was cut by 4 bases, the J end by 4 bases, with 9 bases between. The CDR3 spans 13 residues. DNA of the CDR3: TGCGCCAGCAGTGGGACACCCGCAGATACGCAGTATTTT. Protein: CASSGTPADTQYF.

Many counts were recorded for this clonotype. The rearrangement joins TRBV18 to TRBJ1-1; D is perhaps TRBD1 (5 bases). Germline assignment: CDR1 KGHSH and CDR2 LQKENI. The V gene lost 3 bases and the J gene lost 0 bases, with 17 bases spanning the gap. CDR3 length equals 17 residues. CDR3 protein: CASSPSGGVRMNTEAFF. The CDR3 DNA is TGTGCCAGCTCACCCTCGGGGGGGGTACGCATGAACACTGAAGCTTTCTTT. The full variable domain, rest sourced from reference TRBV18 and TRBJ1-1, is NAGVMQNPRHLVRRRGQEARLRCSPMKGHSHVYWYRQLPEEGLKFMVYLQKENIIDESGMPKERFSAEFPKEGPSILRIQQVVRGDSAAYFCASSPSGGVRMNTEAFFGQGTRLTVV.

This clonotype was picked up many times. This chain connects TRBV20-1 to TRBJ1-4, with TRBD1 matching 9 bases. Germline V gene lookup returns CDR1 DFQATT and CDR2 SNEGSKA (reference sequence). With V trimmed by 7 bases and J by 4 bases, 10 bases remained unmatched. The CDR3 length is 15 residues. Here the CDR3 DNA reads TGCAGTGTTCGTACCCGGGACAGGGTTAATGAAAAACTGTTTTTT. Protein sequence: CSVRTRDRVNEKLFF.

This clonotype was seen a handful of times. This chain uses TRBV29-1 with TRBJ2-1, with 9 nucleotides matching TRBD2. With V trimmed by 5 bases and J by 3 bases, 8 bases remained unmatched. This CDR3 is built from 15 residues. Germline CDR1 and CDR2: SQVTM and ANQGSEA. Here the CDR3 reads CSVRAAGGSYNEQFF. The CDR3 coding sequence is TGCAGCGTTCGGGCGGCGGGAGGGAGCTACAATGAGCAGTTCTTC.

This clonotype was observed many times. J is TRBJ1-1 and V is TRBV5-1, with 8 positions matching TRBD1. Per germline, CDR1 SGHRS and CDR2 YFSETQ. The CDR3 contains 16 residues. V lost 1 base to trimming and J lost 4 bases; unmatched junction nucleotides: 9. CDR3 region: CASSLNRRGPSTEAFF. As DNA, the CDR3 is TGCGCCAGCAGCTTGAATCGCAGGGGGCCGTCCACTGAAGCTTTCTTT. Full variable domain (rest looked up from reference TRBV5-1 and TRBJ1-1): KAGVTQTPRYLIKTRGQQVTLSCSPISGHRSVSWYQQTPGQGLQFLFEYFSETQRNKGNFPGRFSGRQFSNSRSEMNVSTLELGDSALYLCASSLNRRGPSTEAFFGQGTRLTVV.

This clonotype was observed a handful of times. The V and J genes are TRBV11-2 and TRBJ2-1; D is uncertain. V lost 2 bases and J 6 bases, leaving 14 bases between the germline ends. CDR1 and CDR2 (germline): SGHAT, FQNNGV. This CDR3 region has 15 residues. The CDR3 DNA sequence: TGTGCCAGCAGCTTATTCCGGGCGTTTCTCAATGAGCAGTTCTTC. Protein: CASSLFRAFLNEQFF. Full variable domain (missing parts from reference TRBV11-2 and TRBJ2-1): EAGVAQSPRYKIIEKRQSVAFWCNPISGHATLYWYQQILGQGPKLLIQFQNNGVVDDSQLPKDRFSAERLKGVDSTLKIQPAKLEDSAVYLCASSLFRAFLNEQFFGPGTRLTVL.

A remark on this clonotype: This could be a read error, since a much larger clone is one nucleotide away. The rearrangement joins TRBV6-5 to TRBJ2-6; D gene ambiguous. This CDR3 region has 16 residues. CDR1 is MNHEY, CDR2 SVGAGI, per germline. CDR3 residues: CASCYGRISGANVLTF. The CDR3 DNA reads TGTGCCAGCTGTTACGGGCGGATCTCTGGGGCCAACGTCCTGACTTTC.

V usage is TRBV12-3 or TRBV12-4 and J usage is TRBJ2-7; TRBD2 matches 13 bases. V trimming: 8 bases; J trimming: 3 bases; junction bases outside the gene matches: 13. The CDR3 contains 17 residues. The CDR3 here is CASGKTSGGPMRYEQYF. CDR3 nucleotide sequence: TGTGCCAGCGGAAAGACTAGCGGGGGGCCGATGCGCTACGAGCAGTACTTC.

The chain is built from TRBV7-3 and TRBJ2-1, with D possibly being TRBD2 (6 bases). V lost 5 bases to trimming and J lost 8 bases, with 13 bases between them. This CDR3 comprises 13 residues. Germline CDR1 is SGHTA and CDR2 is FQGTGA. CDR3 DNA: TGTGCCAGCAGCGCCGGGAGACTGGATGAGCAGTTCTTC. Translating gives CASSAGRLDEQFF. Filled out from reference TRBV7-3 and TRBJ2-1, the complete variable domain reads GAGVSQTPSNKVTEKGKYVELRCDPISGHTALYWYRQSLGQGPEFLIYFQGTGAADDSGLPNDRFFAVRPEGSVSTLKIQRTERGDSAVYLCASSAGRLDEQFFGPGTRLTVL.

The genes are TRBV11-1 and TRBJ2-7; maybe TRBD1 (5 bases). Per germline, CDR1 SGHAT and CDR2 FQDESV (reference sequence). Trimming stripped 3 bases from V and 4 bases from J, with 7 bases between. The CDR3 spans 12 residues. CDR3 DNA: TGTGCCAGCAGCTTTAGGGGATACGAGCAGTACTTC. Residues: CASSFRGYEQYF.

This clonotype has ten or more counts. V usage is TRBV7-9 and J usage is TRBJ2-7, with D perhaps TRBD1 (6 bases). The CDR3 is 14 amino acids. V dropped 4 bases and J dropped 5 bases, with 15 bases sitting between them. Germline V gives CDR1 SEHNR, CDR2 FQNEAQ (reference sequence). The CDR3 sequence: CASSSTTGYDEQYF. CDR3 nucleotide sequence: TGTGCCAGCAGCTCCACAACAGGGTACGACGAGCAGTACTTC. The full variable domain, in which reference TRBV7-9 and TRBJ2-7 provide the parts outside the CDR3, is DTGVSQNPRHKITKRGQNVTFRCDPISEHNRLYWYRQTLGQGPEFLTYFQNEAQLEKSRLLSDRFSAERPKGSFSTLEIQRTEQGDSAMYLCASSSTTGYDEQYFGPGTRLTVT.

At least ten counts were recorded for this clonotype. The chain is built from TRBV7-4 and TRBJ2-5, with D perhaps TRBD1 (6 bases). CDR3 length: 14 residues. The V end lost 5 bases, the J end lost 4 bases, and 14 bases lay between the germline ends. Germline CDR1 and CDR2: SGHVT and SQSDAQ. The CDR3 DNA sequence: TGTGCCAGCAGCGGTACAGGGTGCGGAGAGACCCAGTACTTC. This codes for CASSGTGCGETQYF.

The chain employs TRBV6-1 and TRBJ1-1; 8 bases are a match to TRBD1. In germline, CDR1 is MNHNS, CDR2 SASEGT. The CDR3 extends over 15 amino acids. V lost 7 bases to trimming and J lost 4 bases; unmatched junction nucleotides: 11. CDR3: CASTQGAGQGTEAFF. DNA of the CDR3: TGTGCCAGCACCCAGGGGGCCGGACAGGGCACTGAAGCTTTCTTT.

This clonotype was seen many times. The chain carries TRBV11-2 and TRBJ2-1; D is ambiguous. The CDR3 length is 12 residues. Germline lookup yields CDR1 SGHAT and CDR2 FQNNGV. V was shortened by 4 bases and J by 8 bases, with 9 bases between the two germline ends. The CDR3 sequence: CASSSPTDEQFF. The CDR3, as DNA: TGTGCCAGCAGCTCGCCAACAGATGAGCAGTTCTTC.

In its sample, this clonotype was seen many times. This rearrangement joins TRBV5-8 to TRBJ2-1; 11 bases align to TRBD2. The germline V gene has CDR1 SGHTS and CDR2 YDEGEE. Germline trimming cut 2 bases from V and 1 base from J; bases unmatched to any gene: 8. There are 18 residues in the CDR3. In nucleotides, the CDR3 is TGTGCCAGCAGCTTATGTTTGACTAGCGGGGAGTCCTACAATGAGCAGTTCTTC. Translation gives CASSLCLTSGESYNEQFF.

This clonotype was seen ten or more times. The V call is TRBV11-2, the J call TRBJ2-1, with 10 bases lining up with TRBD1. This CDR3 comprises 15 residues. Germline CDR1 is SGHAT and CDR2 is FQNNGV. The junction had 9 bases not matched to a gene; V was cut back by 5 bases and J by 8 bases. CDR3 region: CASSKRLTGGDEQFF. Written as DNA, the CDR3 is TGTGCCAGCAGCAAACGATTGACAGGGGGCGATGAGCAGTTCTTC.

This clonotype was detected ten times or more. This chain uses TRBV6-2 or TRBV6-3 with TRBJ2-7; D is perhaps TRBD2 (5 bases). V was trimmed by 10 bases and J by 6 bases, leaving 19 bases between them. The CDR3 sequence is 13 residues long. Germline V lookup: CDR1 MNHEY, CDR2 SVGEGT. The CDR3 region has the DNA TGTGCCATCCGACGCGGAGTCGGGGTCGAGCAGTACTTC. Translating gives CAIRRGVGVEQYF.

This clonotype has at least ten counts. This chain uses TRBV7-9 with TRBJ2-2; D is perhaps TRBD1 (5 bases). The CDR3 loop spans 16 amino acids. Germline-derived CDR1 and CDR2 are SEHNR and FQNEAQ (reference sequence). The V end was cut by 10 bases, the J end by 6 bases, with 24 bases between. The CDR3 DNA reads as TGTGCCACCTCCTCTGTGAGACAGATGGGCGCCGGGGAGCTGTTTTTT. This sequence encodes CATSSVRQMGAGELFF.

The chain is built from TRBV7-6 and TRBJ2-5; perhaps TRBD2 as D (5 bases). V lost 1 base to trimming and J lost 5 bases, with 11 bases between them. CDR1 is SGHVS and CDR2 is FNYEAQ in the germline V gene. The CDR3 consists of 14 residues. CDR3 in amino acids: CASSLVASSETQYF. CDR3 DNA sequence: TGTGCCAGCAGCTTAGTTGCCTCTAGCGAGACCCAGTACTTC.

This chain uses TRBV4-3 with TRBJ2-2, with unresolved D. The germline gives CDR1 LGHNA, CDR2 YSLEER. V lost 1 base and J 3 bases, leaving 9 bases between the germline ends. There are 15 residues in the CDR3. The CDR3 DNA reads as TGCGCCAGCAGCCAAGTGGTTAGATACACCGGGGAGCTGTTTTTT. Amino acid sequence: CASSQVVRYTGELFF.

This clonotype was counted ten times or more. The chain carries TRBV29-1 and TRBJ2-7; the D call may be TRBD1 or TRBD2 (6 bases each). The CDR3 covers 12 residues. The V end lost 6 bases, the J end lost 5 bases, and 14 bases lay between the germline ends. Looked up from germline, CDR1 is SQVTM and CDR2 is ANQGSEA. The CDR3 sequence: CSVSWRGNEQYF. CDR3 nucleotide sequence: TGCAGCGTGAGTTGGAGGGGGAACGAGCAGTACTTC.

This clonotype was seen at least ten times. The chain employs TRBV5-4 and TRBJ2-2; 7 bases agree with TRBD1. The trim removed 2 bases at V and 3 bases at J, leaving 7 bases unmatched. The germline V gene has CDR1 SGHNT and CDR2 YYREEE (reference sequence). The CDR3 is 16 amino acids. The CDR3 DNA reads TGTGCCAGCAGCTTATATCAGGGGGTGTACACCGGGGAGCTGTTTTTT. Amino acid sequence: CASSLYQGVYTGELFF.

This clonotype was counted only a few times. V is TRBV20-1 and J is TRBJ2-7, with 10 bases lining up with TRBD1. The CDR3 runs to 13 residues. V was pared by 3 bases and J by 7 bases, with 6 bases of the junction left unmatched. The germline V gene encodes CDR1 DFQATT and CDR2 SNEGSKA (reference sequence). The CDR3 nucleotides are TGCAGTGCTAGCCGAGACAGGGGGCATGAGCAGTACTTC. This encodes CSASRDRGHEQYF.

In its sample, this clonotype was seen a few times. The chain joins TRBV12-5 to TRBJ2-3; D is ambiguous. The CDR3 contains 11 residues. V lost 2 bases, J lost 9 bases, and 6 bases lay in between. From germline, CDR1 is LGHNT and CDR2 FRNRAP. Here the CDR3 reads CASGLQRTQYF. In DNA form, the CDR3 reads TGTGCTAGTGGTTTGCAGCGAACGCAGTATTTT.

In this sample, this clonotype turned up a few times. The chain combines TRBV28 with TRBJ1-5, with D perhaps TRBD1 (5 bases). Germline V gives CDR1 MDHEN, CDR2 SYDVKM. The CDR3 loop spans 15 amino acids. Between the trimmed V and J ends, which lost 7 bases and 4 bases, there was a span of 17 bases. The CDR3 DNA reads as TGTGCCAGCATCCTCCGGGACGGTCTTAATCAGCCCCAGCATTTT. Translation: CASILRDGLNQPQHF.